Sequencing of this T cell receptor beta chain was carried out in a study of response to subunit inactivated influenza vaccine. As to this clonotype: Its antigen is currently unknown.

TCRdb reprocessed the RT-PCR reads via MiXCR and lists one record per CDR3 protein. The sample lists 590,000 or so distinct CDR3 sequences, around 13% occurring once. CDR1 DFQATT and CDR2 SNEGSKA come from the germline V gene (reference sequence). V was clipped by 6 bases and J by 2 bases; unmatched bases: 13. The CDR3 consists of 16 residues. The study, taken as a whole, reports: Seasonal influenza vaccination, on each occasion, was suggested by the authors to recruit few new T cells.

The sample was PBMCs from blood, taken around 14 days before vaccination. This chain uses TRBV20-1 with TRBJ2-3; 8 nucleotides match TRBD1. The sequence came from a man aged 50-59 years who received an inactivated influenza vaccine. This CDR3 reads CSALLLDRGNTDTQYF. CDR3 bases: TGCAGTGCCCTTCTACTTGACAGGGGCAACACAGATACGCAGTATTTT.